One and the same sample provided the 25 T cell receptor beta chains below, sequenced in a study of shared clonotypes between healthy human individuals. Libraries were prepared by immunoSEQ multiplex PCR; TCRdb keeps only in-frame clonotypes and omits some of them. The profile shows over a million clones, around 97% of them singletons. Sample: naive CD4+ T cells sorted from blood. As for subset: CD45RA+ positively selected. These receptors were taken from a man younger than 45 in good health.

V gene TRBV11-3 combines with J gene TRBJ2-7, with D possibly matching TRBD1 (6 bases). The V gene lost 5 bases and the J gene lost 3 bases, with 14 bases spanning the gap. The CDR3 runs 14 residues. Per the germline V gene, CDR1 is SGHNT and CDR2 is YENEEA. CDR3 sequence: CASSPSGERYEQYF. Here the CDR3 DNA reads TGTGCCAGCAGCCCGTCAGGGGAGCGCTACGAGCAGTACTTC. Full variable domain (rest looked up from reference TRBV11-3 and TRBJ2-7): EAGVVQSPRYKIIEKKQPVAFWCNPISGHNTLYWYLQNLGQGPELLIRYENEEAVDDSQLPKDRFSAERLKGVDSTLKIQPAELGDSAVYLCASSPSGERYEQYFGPGTRLTVT.

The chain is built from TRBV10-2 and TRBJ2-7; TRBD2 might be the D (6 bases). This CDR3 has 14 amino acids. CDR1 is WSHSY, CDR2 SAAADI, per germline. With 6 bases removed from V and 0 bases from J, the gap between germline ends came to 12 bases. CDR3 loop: CASRGGVLSYEQYF. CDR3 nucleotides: TGCGCCAGCAGAGGCGGGGTCCTCTCCTACGAGCAGTACTTC.

The CDR3 sequence: CASSEATGGAANLNTEAFF. The CDR3 region has the DNA TGTGCCAGCAGTGAAGCGACGGGGGGGGCAGCAAATCTGAACACTGAAGCTTTCTTT. This chain uses TRBV6-1 with TRBJ1-1, with D possibly being TRBD1 (6 bases). V lost 0 bases, J lost 0 bases, and 20 bases lay in between. This CDR3 comprises 19 residues. Germline V lookup: CDR1 MNHNS, CDR2 SASEGT.

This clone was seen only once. The CDR3 coding sequence is TGTGCCAGCAGTTCGCCGGACAGGGGTTACTATGGCTACACCTTC. This codes for CASSSPDRGYYGYTF. The chain carries TRBV6-1 and TRBJ1-2, with 9 bases lining up with TRBD1. CDR3 size: 15 residues. V lost 5 bases and J lost 3; bases outside the gene matches: 7. In germline, CDR1 is MNHNS, CDR2 SASEGT.

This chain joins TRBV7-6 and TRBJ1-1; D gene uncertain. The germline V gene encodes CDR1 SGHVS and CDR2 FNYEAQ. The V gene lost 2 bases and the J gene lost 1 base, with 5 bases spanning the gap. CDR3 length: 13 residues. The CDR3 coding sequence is TGTGCCAGCAGCTTAAAATCGAACACTGAAGCTTTCTTT. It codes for CASSLKSNTEAFF. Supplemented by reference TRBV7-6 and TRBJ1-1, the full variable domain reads GAGVSQSPRYKVTKRGQDVALRCDPISGHVSLYWYRQALGQGPEFLTYFNYEAQQDKSGLPNDRFSAERPEGSISTLTIQRTEQRDSAMYRCASSLKSNTEAFFGQGTRLTVV.

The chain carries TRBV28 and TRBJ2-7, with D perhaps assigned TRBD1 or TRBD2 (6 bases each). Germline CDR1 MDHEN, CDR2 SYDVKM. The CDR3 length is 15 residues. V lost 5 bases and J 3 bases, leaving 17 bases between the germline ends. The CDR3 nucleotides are TGTGCCAGCAGTCAAGGGGGGAGCAGTGTCTACGAGCAGTACTTC. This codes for CASSQGGSSVYEQYF.

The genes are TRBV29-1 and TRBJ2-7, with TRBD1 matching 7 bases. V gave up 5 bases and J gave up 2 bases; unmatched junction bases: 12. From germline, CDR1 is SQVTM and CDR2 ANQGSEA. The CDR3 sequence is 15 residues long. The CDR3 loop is CSVRGGRGQPYEQYF. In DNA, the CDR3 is TGCAGCGTTAGGGGCGGTCGGGGACAGCCCTACGAGCAGTACTTC.

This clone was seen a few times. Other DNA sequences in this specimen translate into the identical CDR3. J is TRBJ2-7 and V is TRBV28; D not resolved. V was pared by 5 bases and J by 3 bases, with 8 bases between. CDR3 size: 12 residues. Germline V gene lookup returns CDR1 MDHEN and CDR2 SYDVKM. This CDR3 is CASSARIYEQYF. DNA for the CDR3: TGTGCCAGCAGTGCCCGGATCTACGAGCAGTACTTC. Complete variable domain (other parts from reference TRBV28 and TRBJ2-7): DVKVTQSSRYLVKRTGEKVFLECVQDMDHENMFWYRQDPGLGLRLIYFSYDVKMKEKGDIPEGYSVSREKKERFSLILESASTNQTSMYLCASSARIYEQYFGPGTRLTVT.

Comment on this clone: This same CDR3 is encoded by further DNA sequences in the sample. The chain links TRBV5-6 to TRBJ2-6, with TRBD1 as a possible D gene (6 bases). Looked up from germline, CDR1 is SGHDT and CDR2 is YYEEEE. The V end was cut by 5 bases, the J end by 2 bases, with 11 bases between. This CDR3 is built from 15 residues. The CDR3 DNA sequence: TGTGCCAGCAGTCTTACAGGGACTGGGGCCAACGTCCTGACTTTC. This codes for CASSLTGTGANVLTF.

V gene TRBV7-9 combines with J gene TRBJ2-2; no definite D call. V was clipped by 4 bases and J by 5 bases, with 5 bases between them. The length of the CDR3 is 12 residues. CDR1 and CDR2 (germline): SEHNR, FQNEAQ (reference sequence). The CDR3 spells CASSSETGELFF. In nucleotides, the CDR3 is TGTGCCAGCAGCTCAGAGACCGGGGAGCTGTTTTTT.

DNA of the CDR3: TGCAGCGTTGAAGTGTTTGGTAGACTAGCGGATACCCATTCTTACTTC. This translates into CSVEVFGRLADTHSYF. The chain combines TRBV29-1 with TRBJ2-5; 9 positions agree with TRBD2. This CDR3 spans 16 amino acids. The germline V gene has CDR1 SQVTM and CDR2 ANQGSEA. Trimming cost V 1 base and J 14 bases; bases outside gene matches: 20.

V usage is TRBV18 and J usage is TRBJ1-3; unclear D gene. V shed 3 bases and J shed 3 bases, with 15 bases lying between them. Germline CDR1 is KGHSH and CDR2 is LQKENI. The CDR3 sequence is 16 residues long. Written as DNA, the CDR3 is TGTGCCAGCTCACCGGCAACGGTTAGTCTTGGAAACACCATATATTTT. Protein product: CASSPATVSLGNTIYF.

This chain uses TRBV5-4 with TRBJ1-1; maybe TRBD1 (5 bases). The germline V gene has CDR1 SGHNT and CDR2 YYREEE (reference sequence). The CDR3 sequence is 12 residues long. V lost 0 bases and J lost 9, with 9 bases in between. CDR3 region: CASSLGRGQAFF. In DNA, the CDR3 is TGTGCCAGCAGCTTGGGTCGGGGACAAGCTTTCTTT.

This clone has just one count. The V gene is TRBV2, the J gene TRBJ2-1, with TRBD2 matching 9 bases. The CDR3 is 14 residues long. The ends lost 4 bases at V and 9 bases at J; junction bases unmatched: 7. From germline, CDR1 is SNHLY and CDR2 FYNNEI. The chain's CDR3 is CASSVSGGNGEQFF. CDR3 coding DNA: TGTGCCAGCAGTGTTAGCGGGGGCAACGGTGAGCAGTTCTTC.

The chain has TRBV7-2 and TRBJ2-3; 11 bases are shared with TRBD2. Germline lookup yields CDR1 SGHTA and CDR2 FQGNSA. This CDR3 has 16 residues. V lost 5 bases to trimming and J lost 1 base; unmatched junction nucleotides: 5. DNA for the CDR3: TGTGCCAGCAGCCGAGTAGCGGGAGGGGGCACAGATACGCAGTATTTT. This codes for CASSRVAGGGTDTQYF.

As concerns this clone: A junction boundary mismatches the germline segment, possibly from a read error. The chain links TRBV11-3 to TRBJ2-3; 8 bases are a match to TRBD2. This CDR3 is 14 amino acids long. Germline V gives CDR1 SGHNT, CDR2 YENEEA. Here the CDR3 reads CASSLAGITDTQYF. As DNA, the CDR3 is TGTGCCAGCAGTTTAGCGGGGATCACAGATACGCAGTATTTT.

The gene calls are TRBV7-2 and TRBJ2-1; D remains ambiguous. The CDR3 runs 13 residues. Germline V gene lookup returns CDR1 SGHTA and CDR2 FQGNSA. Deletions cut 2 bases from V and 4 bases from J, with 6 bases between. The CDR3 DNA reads TGTGCCAGCAGCTTAAAGGCTTACAATGAGCAGTTCTTC. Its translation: CASSLKAYNEQFF. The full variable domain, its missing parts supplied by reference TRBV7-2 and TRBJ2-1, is GAGVSQSPSNKVTEKGKDVELRCDPISGHTALYWYRQSLGQGLEFLIYFQGNSAPDKSGLPSDRFSAERTGGSVSTLTIQRTQQEDSAVYLCASSLKAYNEQFFGPGTRLTVL.

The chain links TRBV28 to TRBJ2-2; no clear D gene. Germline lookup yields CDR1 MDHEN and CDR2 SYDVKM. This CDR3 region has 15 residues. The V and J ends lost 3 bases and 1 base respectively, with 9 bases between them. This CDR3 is CASSLPRVNTGELFF. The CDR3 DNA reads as TGTGCCAGCAGTTTGCCTCGGGTGAACACCGGGGAGCTGTTTTTT.

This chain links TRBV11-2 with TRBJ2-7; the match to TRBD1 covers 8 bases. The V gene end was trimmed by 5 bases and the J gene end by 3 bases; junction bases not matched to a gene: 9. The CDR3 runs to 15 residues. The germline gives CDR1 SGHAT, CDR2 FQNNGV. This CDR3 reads CASSDIRGRSYEQYF. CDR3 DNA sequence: TGTGCCAGCAGCGACATCAGGGGGCGAAGCTACGAGCAGTACTTC.

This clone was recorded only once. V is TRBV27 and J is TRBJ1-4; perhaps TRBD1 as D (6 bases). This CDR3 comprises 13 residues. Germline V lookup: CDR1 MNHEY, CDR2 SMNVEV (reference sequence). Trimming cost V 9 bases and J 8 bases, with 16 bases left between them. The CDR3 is CARMGGALEKLFF. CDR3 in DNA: TGTGCCAGGATGGGGGGGGCATTGGAAAAACTGTTTTTT.

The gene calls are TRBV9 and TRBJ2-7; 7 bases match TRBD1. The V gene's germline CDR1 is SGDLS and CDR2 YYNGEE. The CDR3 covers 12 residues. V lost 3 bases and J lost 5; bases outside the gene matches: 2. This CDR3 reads CASSATGNEQYF. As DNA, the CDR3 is TGTGCCAGCAGCGCGACAGGGAACGAGCAGTACTTC.

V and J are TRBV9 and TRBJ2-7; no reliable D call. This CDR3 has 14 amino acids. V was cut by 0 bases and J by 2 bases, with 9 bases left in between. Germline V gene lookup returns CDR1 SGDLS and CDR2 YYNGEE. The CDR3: CASSVDLVAYEQYF. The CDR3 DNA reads TGTGCCAGCAGCGTAGACCTAGTGGCCTACGAGCAGTACTTC.

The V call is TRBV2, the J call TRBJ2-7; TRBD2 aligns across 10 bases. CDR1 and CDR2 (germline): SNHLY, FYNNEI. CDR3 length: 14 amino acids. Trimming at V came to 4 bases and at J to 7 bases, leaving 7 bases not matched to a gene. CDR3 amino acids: CASSAAGGPGEQYF. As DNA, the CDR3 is TGTGCCAGCAGTGCAGCGGGAGGGCCGGGGGAGCAGTACTTC.

The CDR3 DNA sequence: TGTGCCATCAGGGGGACTAGCACAGATACGCAGTATTTT. Its translation: CAIRGTSTDTQYF. This chain uses TRBV10-3 with TRBJ2-3, with a tentative D call TRBD2 (6 bases). There are 13 residues in the CDR3. Between the trimmed V and J ends, which lost 6 bases and 0 bases, there was a span of 7 bases. Germline lookup yields CDR1 ENHRY and CDR2 SYGVKD.

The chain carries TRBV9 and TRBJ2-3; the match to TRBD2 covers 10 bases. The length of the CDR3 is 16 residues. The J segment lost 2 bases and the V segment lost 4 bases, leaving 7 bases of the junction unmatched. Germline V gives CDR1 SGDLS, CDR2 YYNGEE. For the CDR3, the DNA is TGTGCCAGCAGCCCTGACGGACTAGCGGACACAGATACGCAGTATTTT. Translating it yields CASSPDGLADTDTQYF.